This TCR beta chain was recovered during a study of beta chain features in type 1 diabetes. Study-wide results and limits: Fewer junction insertions and more nucleotide deletions appeared in type 1 diabetes patients. Shortening that was moderate but significant affected the TCRB CDR3s of Type 1 diabetes patients in all four CD4+ subsets. PCR might pick shorter templates more often, in the same way for patients and controls.

What was sequenced were expressed TCRB transcripts, since all of the isolated RNA had been reverse transcribed. Average reads for naive, central memory and regulatory T cell samples were some 3.9 million. Libraries were prepared by immunoSEQ multiplex PCR; TCRdb keeps only in-frame clonotypes and omits some of them. The profile shows about 350,000 clones, roughly a fifth of them singletons. This CDR3 is built from 13 residues. V lost 3 bases and J 4 bases, leaving 10 bases between the germline ends. CDR1 is MNHGY and CDR2 is SAAAGT in the germline V gene. In its sample, this clone was seen a few times. Its antigen remains unknown.

This clonotype was sampled from a woman between 18 and 30 years old in good health. The J gene is TRBJ2-7, the V gene TRBV6-8, with D maybe TRBD2 (6 bases). Sequences were obtained from naive CD4+ T cells from blood. The CDR3 sequence is CASSYFGGYEQYF. As DNA, the CDR3 is TGTGCCAGCAGTTATTTCGGAGGGTACGAGCAGTACTTC.